This T cell receptor beta chain was observed in a study of PD-L1 blockade in urothelial cancer (dated by TCRdb to about 2017). For the wider study: All patients started therapy in the mid-2010s and received atezolizumab 1,200 mg intravenously every 3 weeks. Durable clinical benefit was achieved by nine patients and was not achieved by 20 patients. Blood samples were analyzed 3 weeks after the start of treatment (second dose) and 6 weeks after the start of treatment. Blood samples yielded a median of about 150,000 T cells and approximately 83,000 unique TCRs, with median clonality roughly 0.084. Pretreatment tumor samples and matched peripheral blood, collected serially before and after atezolizumab treatment, underwent TCR sequencing. Durable clinical benefit meant progression-free survival longer than 6 months, and TCR features were also tested against progression-free and overall survival. Pretreatment blood TCR-seq was available for twenty-nine patients, at least one posttreatment blood collection was obtained for approximately 25 patients, and tumor TCR-seq was available for approximately 25 patients. An ECOG performance status of 0 or 1 was recorded for the patients, and 0 to 3 prior chemotherapy regimens had been received by the patients. The study was an exploratory multi-omic analysis of somatic, immune and clinical correlates of response to PD-L1 blockade with atezolizumab in urothelial cancer. About 90% of the roughly 29 patients were identified as males with urothelial cancer of bladder origin, and a prior smoking history was reported by 18 of 29 patients. In the same patients, whole exome sequencing and RNA sequencing of pretreatment tumors were performed in addition to TCR sequencing.

Here is what the overall study found, with its caveats: Improved progression-free and overall survival was found to be associated with pretreatment peripheral blood TCR clonality below the median. Small sample size (n of about 30) and many exploratory analyses mean the results are intended to be hypothesis-generating. Greater expansion of tumor-associated TCR clones in peripheral blood 3 weeks after the start of treatment was observed in patients with durable benefit (n of about 24, p = 0.022).

CDR1 and CDR2 are read off the germline V gene as MGHRA and YSYEKL. The junction shows trimming of 1 base on V and 5 bases on J, plus 24 bases between the germline ends. The CDR3, cysteine through phenylalanine, is 19 amino acids long. The CDR3 DNA has 57 bases and is translated from base 1. The sample's time point label, decoded: peripheral blood 6 weeks after treatment start. The cohort comprised about 30 patients with locally advanced or metastatic urothelial carcinoma treated at Memorial Sloan Kettering on a trial protocol. Peripheral blood mononuclear cells were collected pretreatment and during treatment, with between 1 and 8 total time points obtained per patient. The Qiagen DNeasy Blood extraction kit was used to purify genomic DNA from total PBMCs and tumor samples. PBMCs were collected pretreatment and during treatment and were isolated and stored as previously described. A remark on this clone: What antigen it recognizes has not been identified. No base quality information exists; no much larger clone differs at one position.

Each PCR received spiked-in synthetic TCR analog templates so that absolute template abundance could be estimated from read counts. The immunoSEQ assay used bias-controlled V and J gene primers to amplify TCRbeta CDR3 regions from genomic DNA. Rearranged TCRbeta segments were sequenced at approximately 20X coverage. The original pipeline was this. Sequencing errors were corrected by clustering, and CDR3s were annotated against IMGT so that V, D and J genes could be assigned. Only productive TCRbeta rearrangements were used in downstream analyses, excluding out-of-frame or stop-codon sequences. To compute clonality, Shannon entropy was normalized by the log of the number of unique productive sequences and then subtracted from one. Clones differing between time points or between blood and tumor were identified by Fisher's exact test with Benjamini-Hochberg correction at adjusted p below 0.01. The clones in this table, taken by TCRdb from immuneACCESS, are in-frame only. Not every clone is retained; where verified, under half of the shortfall comes from an unresolved V gene, and the cause of the rest is unknown. The D gene and trimming were derived from the DNA, and the V and J assignments and clone size from that table. The sample contains around 46,000 clones, 88% of them found a single time. 2% to 3% of the sample comes from the top ten.

The V and J genes are TRBV4-1 and TRBJ2-1, with TRBD2 perhaps the D gene, on 6 matching bases. The clonotype originates from a man in his 60s with urothelial cancer. Specimen: PBMCs, collected around atezolizumab (anti-PD-L1) treatment. The CDR3 here reads CASSQGLGTALRRDNEQFF. The base sequence is TGCGCCAGCAGCCAAGGATTGGGTACGGCACTGAGGAGGGACAATGAGCAGTTCTTC.